This TCR beta chain is from a study of cytomegalovirus exposure and HLA in healthy donors. Broader study findings: Rare sequences made up most TCRs, while some public TCRs were found in many donors.

The count of this clone is one. Its specificity is unknown. The V end lost 6 bases, the J end lost 3 bases, and 15 bases lay between the germline ends. The CDR3 totals 15 residues. Germline CDR1 is SGHTA and CDR2 is FQGNSA. The data were produced by immunoSEQ multiplex PCR, yet TCRdb's version contains in-frame clones alone and is incomplete. In the table there are 150,000 to 180,000 clones, 86% of which are singletons. This clonotype was sampled from a man aged 18 to 29 in good health and CMV-seropositive. The sample taken for sequencing was PBMCs. The chain uses TRBV7-2 and TRBJ1-5; D not certain. The DNA for the CDR3 is TGTGCCAGCAGTCTCACCTCGGGTGACAATCAGCCCCAGCATTTT. Translated: CASSLTSGDNQPQHF. Full variable domain (rest looked up from reference TRBV7-2 and TRBJ1-5): GAGVSQSPSNKVTEKGKDVELRCDPISGHTALYWYRQSLGQGLEFLIYFQGNSAPDKSGLPSDRFSAERTGGSVSTLTIQRTQQEDSAVYLCASSLTSGDNQPQHFGDGTRLSIL.